A single sample is the source of the 5 T cell receptor beta chains below, sequenced in a study of blood T cell repertoires in COVID-19. Repertoires were generated with immunoSEQ multiplex PCR, while TCRdb's copy carries only in-frame clones and drops some. This repertoire shows around 31,000 clones, approximately 93% found once; its top ten account for more than 3%. Sequencing was performed on peripheral blood. The receptors shown here come from a man between 60 and 70 years old with acute or convalescent COVID-19.

V gene TRBV30 combines with J gene TRBJ2-7, with 9 bases aligning to TRBD1. Germline V lookup: CDR1 GTSNPN, CDR2 SVGIG (reference sequence). This CDR3 has 14 residues. After removal of 1 base from V and 8 bases from J, the junction contained 9 bases not matched to a gene. DNA of the CDR3: TGTGCCTGGAGTGCAACCTTACAGGGGGCGCAGCAGTACTTC. Amino acid sequence: CAWSATLQGAQQYF.

This chain joins TRBV24-1 and TRBJ1-2, with D possibly being TRBD1 (5 bases). Germline V lookup: CDR1 KGHDR, CDR2 SFDVKD. Trimming cost V 7 bases and J 5 bases, with 19 bases left between them. The CDR3 extends over 15 amino acids. This CDR3 is CATSAGPTPIYGYTF. Here the CDR3 DNA reads TGTGCCACCAGCGCAGGGCCCACCCCAATATATGGCTACACCTTC.

The chain combines TRBV6-5 with TRBJ1-5, with 8 bases lining up with TRBD1. Trimming cost V 6 bases and J 0 bases; bases outside gene matches: 4. Germline CDR1 MNHEY, CDR2 SVGAGI. The CDR3 totals 15 residues. The CDR3 spells CASRGQVNSNQPQHF. The CDR3 nucleotides are TGTGCCAGCAGGGGACAGGTAAATAGCAATCAGCCCCAGCATTTT.

V usage is TRBV2 and J usage is TRBJ2-7; TRBD1 is a possible D gene (5 bases). With 5 bases removed from V and 3 bases from J, the gap between germline ends came to 8 bases. Germline CDR1 reads SNHLY; CDR2 reads FYNNEI. CDR3 length equals 12 residues. Written as DNA, the CDR3 is TGTGCCAGCAGTCGACAGAGCTACGAGCAGTACTTC. It is translated as CASSRQSYEQYF.

The J gene is TRBJ1-4, the V gene TRBV27, with 8 bases fitting TRBD1. The germline gives CDR1 MNHEY, CDR2 SMNVEV (reference sequence). With 4 bases clipped from V and 4 bases from J, the junction kept 5 bases outside the gene matches. The CDR3 has 15 amino acids. As DNA, the CDR3 is TGTGCCAGCAGTTCCAGGGGGCTCGGTAATGAAAAACTGTTTTTT. Protein sequence: CASSSRGLGNEKLFF.